The present T cell receptor beta chain was sequenced within a study of cytomegalovirus exposure and HLA in healthy donors. With respect to this clone: Its antigen is currently unknown.

V lost 0 bases, J lost 1 base, and 1 base stayed unmatched. Looked up from germline, CDR1 is MNHEY and CDR2 is SVGAGI. The CDR3 is 15 amino acids. General study results and limits: The classifier, whose performance was assessed in both the original and validation cohorts, reportedly diagnosed cytomegalovirus status with high specificity and sensitivity. Researchers reported that a few CMV-associated chains were confirmed in vitro as CMV antigen-specific. The study labeled around 160 TCR beta chains cytomegalovirus-associated.

The protocol was immunoSEQ multiplex PCR, while the TCRdb copy is restricted to in-frame clones and leaves out a portion. The sample consists of 90,000 to 130,000 clones, roughly 88% of them appearing once. The clonotype comes from a woman aged 25-40 years in good health and CMV-seropositive. The sequenced sample consisted of PBMCs. The chain links TRBV6-5 to TRBJ1-1; 8 bases match TRBD1. CDR3 amino acids: CASSYSGTGNTEAFF. Here the CDR3 DNA reads TGTGCCAGCAGTTACTCCGGGACAGGGAACACTGAAGCTTTCTTT.